The rows below give T cell receptor beta chains drawn from one sample of a study of CD8 T cells in Susac syndrome. MiXCR, run by TCRdb on the immunoSEQ multiplex PCR reads, gives a single entry per CDR3 protein. The sample shows roughly 150,000 distinct CDR3 sequences, roughly 94% of them seen only once. Sequenced material: CD8+ T cells from PBMCs. Every receptor here comes from a human donor with multiple sclerosis. CDR3s include the opening cysteine and the closing phenylalanine or tryptophan. A D gene is named only where the DNA matches it firmly. Expanded clones get a size class; other rows say once, few or many, or leave the size out.

J: TRBJ2-2; D: -; size: -; V: TRBV6-2/TRBV6-3; DNA: TGTGCCAGCAGTCATGGGTTCTTTCGGGTTGGACCGTTTAACACCGGGGAGCTGTTTTTT; CDR3: CASSHGFFRVGPFNTGELFF
J: TRBJ2-7; D: TRBD2; size: once; V: TRBV9; DNA: TGTGCCAGCAGCGTAGAGCCTAGCGGGGCGTCCTACGAGCAGTACTTC; CDR3: CASSVEPSGASYEQYF
J: TRBJ1-2; D: -; size: -; V: TRBV30; DNA: TGTGCCTGGAACGGCCCCCACGTCCCGGGGGATGGCTACACCTTC; CDR3: CAWNGPHVPGDGYTF
J: TRBJ1-5; D: -; size: -; V: TRBV27; DNA: TGTGCCAGCAGTTCCGGGGTCCAGCCCCAGCATTTT; CDR3: CASSSGVQPQHF
J: TRBJ1-1; D: -; size: -; V: TRBV19; DNA: TGTGCCAGTAGTGTCGGGGGGCCGAACACTGAAGCTTTCTTT; CDR3: CASSVGGPNTEAFF
J: TRBJ2-7; D: TRBD1; size: -; V: TRBV30; DNA: TGTGCCTGCAGGCCCGGACAGGGCTCCTACGAGCAGTACTTC; CDR3: CACRPGQGSYEQYF
J: TRBJ1-1; D: -; size: -; V: TRBV2; DNA: TGTGCCAGCCCTCCGGGTCCAGACAGGGCTTTCTTT; CDR3: CASPPGPDRAFF
J: TRBJ2-7; D: -; size: -; V: TRBV5-6; DNA: TGTGCCAGCAGCTGGCCATCAGGCGAGCAGTACTTC; CDR3: CASSWPSGEQYF
J: TRBJ1-5; D: TRBD1; size: -; V: TRBV7-9; DNA: TGTGCCAGCAGCCCCCAGGAGGGGACAGGAGATAGCAATCAGCCCCAGCATTTT; CDR3: CASSPQEGTGDSNQPQHF
J: TRBJ1-1; D: -; size: -; V: TRBV20-1; DNA: TGCAGTGCTTCGATTGAGAGGAACACTGAAGCTTTCTTT; CDR3: CSASIERNTEAFF
J: TRBJ2-7; D: -; size: few; V: TRBV27; DNA: TGTGCCAGCAGTTTATCCGCAGCCTACGAGCAGTACTTC; CDR3: CASSLSAAYEQYF
J: TRBJ1-1; D: -; size: -; V: TRBV30; DNA: TGTGCCTCCACGGTAGGGGGGCACACTGAAGCTTTCTTT; CDR3: CASTVGGHTEAFF
J: TRBJ1-2; D: TRBD1; size: -; V: TRBV30; DNA: TGTGCCTGGTGGACAGGGGGCGGCTATGGCTACACCTTC; CDR3: CAWWTGGGYGYTF
J: TRBJ2-6; D: -; size: once; V: TRBV7-8; DNA: TGTGCCAGCAGCCCAGGACAGTCTCCCTCCTCTGGGGCCAACGTCCTGACTTTC; CDR3: CASSPGQSPSSGANVLTF
J: TRBJ2-6; D: TRBD1; size: -; V: TRBV12-5; DNA: TGTGCTAGTGGCCCGACAGGGGGGCCTGGGGCCAACGTCCTGACTTTC; CDR3: CASGPTGGPGANVLTF
J: TRBJ2-1; D: TRBD2; size: -; V: TRBV15; DNA: TGTGCCACCAGCGGTAGTAGCGGGGGGGCAGGTGAGCAGTTCTTC; CDR3: CATSGSSGGAGEQFF
J: TRBJ2-7; D: -; size: -; V: TRBV6-2/TRBV6-3; DNA: TGTGCCGCCGGAGGTCGGACCTACGAGCAGTACTTC; CDR3: CAAGGRTYEQYF
J: TRBJ1-5; D: -; size: -; V: TRBV27; DNA: TGTGCCAGCAGTCCAATTGGGGGCATTCAGCCCCAGCATTTT; CDR3: CASSPIGGIQPQHF
J: TRBJ1-2; D: -; size: -; V: TRBV4-2; DNA: TGTGCCAGCAGCCAAGATCGGGGTGATGGCTACACCTTC; CDR3: CASSQDRGDGYTF
J: TRBJ2-7; D: -; size: few; V: TRBV15; DNA: TGTGCCACCAGCAGAGTCACTAGCCCCAGGGAGCAGTACTTC; CDR3: CATSRVTSPREQYF
J: TRBJ1-5; D: -; size: -; V: TRBV20-1; DNA: TGCAGTGCTAGAGATTTAGGTGGATATAGCAATCAGCCCCAGCATTTT; CDR3: CSARDLGGYSNQPQHF
J: TRBJ2-5; D: TRBD1; size: -; V: TRBV5-6; DNA: TGTGCCAGCAGCTCTGACAGGGTATTTTTAGTCCAGTACTTC; CDR3: CASSSDRVFLVQYF
J: TRBJ1-2; D: -; size: -; V: TRBV5-1; DNA: TGCGCCAGCAGCTTGTGGTCCGACTCGGGGAACTATGGCTACACCTTC; CDR3: CASSLWSDSGNYGYTF
J: TRBJ1-1; D: -; size: -; V: TRBV12-3/TRBV12-4; DNA: TGTGCCAGCAGTTTAAGTCCCCCGAGCGCTGAAGCTTTCTTT; CDR3: CASSLSPPSAEAFF
J: TRBJ2-2; D: -; size: -; V: TRBV29-1; DNA: TGCAGCGTTGATGAGGGGGTGAACACCGGGGAGCTGTTTTTT; CDR3: CSVDEGVNTGELFF
J: TRBJ1-1; D: -; size: once; V: TRBV3-1; DNA: TGTGCCAGCAGCCAAGAAAGTAGGGTTACTGAAGCTTTCTTT; CDR3: CASSQESRVTEAFF
J: TRBJ2-6; D: -; size: -; V: TRBV6-5; DNA: TGTGCCAGCAGTTACGGATCTGGGGCCAACGTCCTGACTTTC; CDR3: CASSYGSGANVLTF
J: TRBJ2-7; D: TRBD2; size: once; V: TRBV9; DNA: TGTGCCTCCGGGGGGGGCCAGGGGAACGAGCAGTACTTC; CDR3: CASGGGQGNEQYF
J: TRBJ1-5; D: TRBD1; size: once; V: TRBV15; DNA: TGTGCCACCAGCAGGGACAGGGGGCACAATCAGCCCCAGCATTTT; CDR3: CATSRDRGHNQPQHF
J: TRBJ1-2; D: TRBD1; size: -; V: TRBV9; DNA: TGTGCCAGCAGCTTAGGGACAGCCGCAGGGGGGAATGGCTACACCTTC; CDR3: CASSLGTAAGGNGYTF
J: TRBJ1-1; D: -; size: -; V: TRBV5-6; DNA: TGTGCCAGCAGCTTATCGGGAGGGTTGAACACTGAAGCTTTCTTT; CDR3: CASSLSGGLNTEAFF
J: TRBJ2-7; D: -; size: -; V: TRBV6-2/TRBV6-3; DNA: TGTGCCAGCAGTTCGGGGGACGACGAGCAGTACTTC; CDR3: CASSSGDDEQYF
J: TRBJ2-7; D: -; size: -; V: TRBV27; DNA: TGTGCCAGCAGTCCGTCCCCGGGCCAAACCAACGAGCAGTACTTC; CDR3: CASSPSPGQTNEQYF